Detailed here is one T cell receptor (beta chain). The clone's antigen remains unknown. Base quality data are lacking; no much larger clone is found one base away. V loses 3 bases, J loses 5 bases, and the germline ends lie 11 bases apart. From the cysteine up to the phenylalanine, the CDR3 has a length of 14 residues. The retained sequence is limited to the CDR3, 42 bases, with the frame set at the first base. The germline V gene (reference sequence) provides CDR1 MNHEY and CDR2 SMNVEV. The data were obtained in a study of immune evolution from preneoplasia to lung adenocarcinoma (dated by TCRdb to the early 2020s). Study-level background: HLA loss of heterozygosity was seen in approximately 6.7%, 15% and 36% of AIS, MIA and ADC lesions, and in no AAH lesions. The study used immune gene expression, TCR sequencing and multiplex immunofluorescence to profile the immune contexture of lung adenocarcinoma precursors and invasive adenocarcinoma. Resected precursor lesions (AAH, AIS, MIA) and invasive adenocarcinomas were each compared against paired morphologically normal lung tissue. The sample size depended on which specimens were available, not on a prior power calculation. The immune data were integrated with whole exome sequencing and methylation data from the same cohort of nodules. The overall cohort comprised 53 patients with pulmonary nodules who underwent surgical resection. TCR sequencing data came from over 40 patients. According to the study, some 97 samples were used for TCR sequencing. Class I HLA alleles were inferred from exome data with POLYSOLVER, and allele-specific HLA loss was detected with LOHHLA. What the study reported, not specific to this receptor: Because all patients came from Japan and China, whether the findings apply to Western populations was uncertain. Normal lung had the highest top T cell clone frequencies, which appeared to decline progressively from AAH through AIS, MIA and invasive adenocarcinoma. Findings were based on association rather than direct causation; larger cohorts with long-term follow-up and longitudinal biopsies were deemed needed. The highest clonality was observed in normal lung, whereas higher T cell density and diversity but lower clonality appeared to be present in later-stage lesions. Compared with EGFR-mutant or double wild-type lesions, KRAS-mutant nodules had the highest T cell clonality.

The patients had resection in Japan or China between about 2013 and 2018. Two lung cancer pathologists independently confirmed the histologic diagnosis of each case on H&E slides. To enrich premalignant or tumor cells for nucleic acid extraction, macro-dissection was performed after pathologic assessment. FFPE tissue was used for DNA isolation with the AllPrep DNA/RNA FFPE Kit. TCR beta CDR3 regions were sequenced from DNA using the immunoSEQ hsTCRbeta Kit. Turning to the authors' computational methods: TCR sequencing data were analysed with the ImmunoSEQ Analyzer. T cell clonality was defined as 1 minus Pielou's evenness, as computed on productive rearrangements. To measure T cell diversity, the inverse Simpson index was applied to productive templates. T cell density was defined as TCR beta template counts normalized to usable DNA, with usable DNA estimated by amplifying and sequencing housekeeping genes. Two-sided Kruskal-Wallis tests were used to compare TCR metrics across histologic stages. TCRdb retrieved this table from immuneACCESS and kept in-frame rearrangements only. Not all clones are present; in checked studies, unresolved V genes account for under half, and no reason is known for the remainder. That table gives V, J and clone size, and the DNA gave D and trimming. This sample has thousands of clones in its table, and roughly 86% of those were observed once. 2.5% to 4% of the sample lies in the top ten.

The sequenced sample was FFPE minimally invasive lung adenocarcinoma tissue. The cell subset or site label on this specimen signifies: micro-invasive lung adenocarcinoma (MIA). Recombination joined TRBV27 with TRBJ1-5; the D gene is not confidently resolved. The source of this sequence is a person aged 65 to 85 with lung adenocarcinoma. For the CDR3, the sequence is CASSLRDGDQPQHF. Read as DNA, the sequence is TGTGCCAGCAGTTTGAGGGATGGAGATCAGCCCCAGCATTTT.